These T cell receptor beta chains were read from a single sample in a study of CD4 T cell repertoires and nickel. One entry per CDR3 protein, called by TCRdb with MiXCR from the RT-PCR reads. The sample data list roughly 90 distinct CDR3 sequences. Sequencing was carried out using CD4+ T cells from blood, not recorded whether cultured. Receptors originate from a human donor in a nickel allergy study, with or without nickel allergy (not recorded which). It is not recorded whether this sample comes from one donor or several. Both conserved end residues are trimmed from each CDR3. Part of the rows lack a size; the others show once, few, many or a class for expanded clones.

v_gene	len	abundance	j_gene	CDR3aa
TRBV10-3	13	few	TRBJ2-5	AINGAGNAQETQY
TRBV20-1	12	-	TRBJ1-3	SARQGPLGNTIY
TRBV27	14	-	TRBJ2-3	ASSPTRGGATDTQY
TRBV10-3	12	-	TRBJ1-3	AISRSGEGNTIY
TRBV5-1	14	-	TRBJ2-5	ASSRSAGGLQETQY
TRBV5-1	11	-	TRBJ1-2	ASSSGANYGYT
TRBV20-1	12	-	TRBJ1-3	SARQGMIGNTIY